This T cell receptor beta chain stems from a study of blood T cells in healthy people across ages. Study-level points and caveats: Unsorted PBMCs ruled out conclusive naive versus antigen-experienced comparison. Long-lived donors carried more naive CD4+ cells and greater diversity than aged donors.

CDR1 SQVTM and CDR2 ANQGSEA come from the germline V gene. The length of the CDR3 is 14 residues. V shed 5 bases and J 13 bases; nucleotides not matched to a gene: 16. In its sample, this clonotype was seen once. Its antigen is not identified. Then a second PCR, running roughly 7 to 11 cycles, was carried out with a sample-barcoded 5' primer and a J-beta primer mix. Carrying 12 random nucleotides, a template-switch adaptor labeled each individual cDNA molecule. TCRdb passed the 5' RACE reads through MiXCR, listing each CDR3 protein once. This table has fewer than 2,000,000 distinct CDR3 sequences, roughly 43% appearing once.

The chain couples TRBV29-1 to TRBJ2-4; 8 bases align to TRBD1. Material for sequencing was blood. The clonotype was recovered from a human donor in good health. The CDR3 coding sequence is TGCAGCGTTACAGGGGGAAACTCCTACAATGAGCAGTACTTC. Its protein product is CSVTGGNSYNEQYF.